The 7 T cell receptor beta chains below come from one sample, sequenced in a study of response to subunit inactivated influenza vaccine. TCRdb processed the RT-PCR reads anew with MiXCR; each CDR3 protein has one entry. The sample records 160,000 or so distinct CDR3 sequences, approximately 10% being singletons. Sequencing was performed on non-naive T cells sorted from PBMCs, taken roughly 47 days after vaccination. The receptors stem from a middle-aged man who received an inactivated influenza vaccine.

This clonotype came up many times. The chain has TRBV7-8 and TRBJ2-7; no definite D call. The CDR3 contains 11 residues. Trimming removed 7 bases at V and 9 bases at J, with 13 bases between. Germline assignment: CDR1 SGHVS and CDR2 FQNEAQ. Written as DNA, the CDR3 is TGTGCCAGCACCTCATCTGGGATGCAGTACTTC. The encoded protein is CASTSSGMQYF.

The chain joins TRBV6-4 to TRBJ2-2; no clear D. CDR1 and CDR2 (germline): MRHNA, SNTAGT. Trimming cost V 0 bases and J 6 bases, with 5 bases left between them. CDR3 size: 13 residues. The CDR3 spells CASSDSSSGELFF. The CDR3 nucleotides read TGTGCCAGCAGTGACTCTAGCTCCGGGGAGCTGTTTTTT.

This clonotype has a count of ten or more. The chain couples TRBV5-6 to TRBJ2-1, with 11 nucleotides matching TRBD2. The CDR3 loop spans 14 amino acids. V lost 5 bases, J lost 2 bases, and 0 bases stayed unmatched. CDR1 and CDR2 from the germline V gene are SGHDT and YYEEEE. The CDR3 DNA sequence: TGTGCCAGCAGTAGCGGGAGGGCCTACAATGAGCAGTTCTTC. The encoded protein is CASSSGRAYNEQFF.

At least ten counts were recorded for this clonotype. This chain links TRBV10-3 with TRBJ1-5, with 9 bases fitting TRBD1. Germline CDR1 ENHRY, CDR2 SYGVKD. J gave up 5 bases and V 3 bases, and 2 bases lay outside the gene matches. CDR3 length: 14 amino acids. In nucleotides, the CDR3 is TGTGCCATCAGTGAACGACAGGGGGATCAGCCCCAGCATTTT. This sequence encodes CAISERQGDQPQHF.

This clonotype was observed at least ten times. The DNA for the CDR3 is TGTGCCAGCAGCTTAAGGACTAGCGGGAGGGAGCAGTACTTC. As protein: CASSLRTSGREQYF. This chain links TRBV7-8 with TRBJ2-7, with 14 bases aligning to TRBD2. Germline-derived CDR1 and CDR2 are SGHVS and FQNEAQ. The CDR3 extends over 14 amino acids. The V segment lost 2 bases and the J segment 7 bases; nucleotides outside the gene matches: 1.

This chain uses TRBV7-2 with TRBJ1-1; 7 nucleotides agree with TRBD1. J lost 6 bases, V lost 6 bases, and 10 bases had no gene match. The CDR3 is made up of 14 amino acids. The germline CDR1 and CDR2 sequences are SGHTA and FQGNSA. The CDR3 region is CASRLDRVPSEAFF. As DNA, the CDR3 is TGTGCCAGCAGACTAGACAGGGTGCCCTCTGAAGCTTTCTTT.

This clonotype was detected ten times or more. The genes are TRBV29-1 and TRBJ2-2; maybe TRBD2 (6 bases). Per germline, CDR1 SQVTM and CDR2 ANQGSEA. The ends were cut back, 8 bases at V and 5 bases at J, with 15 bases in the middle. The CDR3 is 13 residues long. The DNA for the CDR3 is TGCAGCTTTGCCAGGAGGGAAACCGGGGAGCTGTTTTTT. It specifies CSFARRETGELFF.